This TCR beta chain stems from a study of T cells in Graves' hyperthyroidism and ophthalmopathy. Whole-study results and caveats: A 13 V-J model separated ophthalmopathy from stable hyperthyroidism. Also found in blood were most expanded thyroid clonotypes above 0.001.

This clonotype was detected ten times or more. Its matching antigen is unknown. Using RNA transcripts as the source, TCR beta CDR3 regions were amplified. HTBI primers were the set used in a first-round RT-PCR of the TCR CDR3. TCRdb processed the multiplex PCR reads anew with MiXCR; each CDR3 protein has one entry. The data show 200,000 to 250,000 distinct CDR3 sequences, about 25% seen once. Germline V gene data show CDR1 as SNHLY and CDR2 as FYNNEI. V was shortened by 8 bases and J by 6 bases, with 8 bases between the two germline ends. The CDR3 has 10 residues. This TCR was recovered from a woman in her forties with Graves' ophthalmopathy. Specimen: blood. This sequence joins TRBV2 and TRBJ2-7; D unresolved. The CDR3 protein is CASGPTEQYF. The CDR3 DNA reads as TGTGCCAGCGGTCCCACCGAGCAGTACTTC.